Sequencing of this T cell receptor (beta chain) was carried out in a study of shared clonotypes between healthy human individuals. This clone was detected only a few times. The CDR3 contains 12 residues. CDR1 and CDR2 (germline): SQVTM, ANQGSEA. V was pared by 4 bases and J by 6 bases, with 12 bases between. Sequenced by immunoSEQ multiplex PCR; TCRdb stores in-frame clones only, minus some. This table has hundreds of thousands of clones, approximately 71% appearing once. The J gene is TRBJ1-2, the V gene TRBV29-1; D gene ambiguous. This receptor was identified in a woman between 35 and 50 years old in good health. Some clones in this sample may be carry-over from other donors' samples. Sequencing input: PBMCs. The DNA of the CDR3 is TGCAGCGTTGGGGTTGCCAGTCATGGCTACACCTTC. It specifies CSVGVASHGYTF.